What follows describes a single T cell receptor beta chain. These data are taken from a study of blood T cell repertoires in COVID-19. CDR1 is SGHRS and CDR2 is YFSETQ in the germline V gene. The CDR3 runs to 11 residues. V lost 1 base, J lost 9 bases, and 5 bases lay in between. Per the original data handling: Amplification with reference gene primers provided the estimates of nucleated cell counts. The protocol was immunoSEQ multiplex PCR, while the TCRdb copy is restricted to in-frame clones and leaves out a portion. Clonal size and the V and J genes are those of that table, whereas D and trimming came from the DNA. The repertoire holds 5,700 or so clones, with more than 75% as singletons.

This chain links TRBV5-1 with TRBJ2-1, with unresolved D. The source material was peripheral blood. The receptor comes from a human donor in a cohort sampled during active COVID-19. CDR3 coding DNA: TGCGCCAGCAGCTTGTTATCTGAGCAGTTCTTC. Translating gives CASSLLSEQFF.